These T cell receptor beta chains were read from a single sample in a study of blood T cell repertoires in COVID-19. Data came from immunoSEQ multiplex PCR; TCRdb stores just in-frame clones and leaves some out. Seen here are around 250,000 clones, under 85% observed once, and the top ten hold about 1.9%. Input material: peripheral blood. The source is a man in his thirties or forties who had recovered from COVID-19. Each CDR3 is given with its conserved first and last residue. The order of the fields is clone size, J gene, V gene, D gene, CDR3 protein, CDR3 DNA. D genes are given only for firm matches. A row's size may be missing; if present it is once, few, many or a size class.

clone_size: -
j_call: TRBJ2-5
v_call: TRBV6-8
d_call: -
cdr3_aa: CASSYGALRLTQYF
cdr3_nt: TGTGCCAGCAGTTACGGGGCCCTTCGTTTAACCCAGTACTTC

clone_size: many
j_call: TRBJ2-1
v_call: TRBV7-9
d_call: -
cdr3_aa: CASSLVQRPQFF
cdr3_nt: TGTGCCAGCAGCTTAGTTCAGAGGCCTCAGTTCTTC

clone_size: -
j_call: TRBJ1-4
v_call: TRBV4-2
d_call: -
cdr3_aa: CASSPDRAAGFMEKLFF
cdr3_nt: TGTGCCAGCAGCCCAGATCGTGCGGCGGGGTTTATGGAAAAACTGTTTTTT

clone_size: -
j_call: TRBJ1-2
v_call: TRBV7-3
d_call: TRBD1
cdr3_aa: CASRPGQGDTGYTF
cdr3_nt: TGTGCCAGCCGGCCGGGACAGGGGGACACTGGCTACACCTTC

clone_size: -
j_call: TRBJ1-1
v_call: TRBV2
d_call: TRBD1
cdr3_aa: CASRLQGRTEAFF
cdr3_nt: TGTGCCAGCAGACTACAGGGGCGGACTGAAGCTTTCTTT

clone_size: -
j_call: TRBJ2-5
v_call: TRBV19
d_call: -
cdr3_aa: CASSTGDQETQYF
cdr3_nt: TGTGCCAGTAGTACAGGGGACCAAGAGACCCAGTACTTC

clone_size: once
j_call: TRBJ1-5
v_call: TRBV19
d_call: TRBD1
cdr3_aa: CASSLTGGDQPQHF
cdr3_nt: TGTGCCAGTAGTCTTACAGGGGGCGATCAGCCCCAGCATTTT

clone_size: -
j_call: TRBJ2-3
v_call: TRBV6-6
d_call: TRBD2
cdr3_aa: CASKVAGGWTDTQYF
cdr3_nt: TGTGCCAGCAAGGTAGCCGGGGGGTGGACAGATACGCAGTATTTT

clone_size: -
j_call: TRBJ1-1
v_call: TRBV2
d_call: -
cdr3_aa: CASSEEPARAREAFF
cdr3_nt: TGTGCCAGCAGTGAAGAGCCCGCGAGGGCCAGAGAAGCTTTCTTT

clone_size: -
j_call: TRBJ1-2
v_call: TRBV5-8
d_call: -
cdr3_aa: CASSPGTRKGGYTF
cdr3_nt: TGTGCCAGCAGCCCCGGGACACGCAAAGGTGGCTACACCTTC

clone_size: -
j_call: TRBJ1-5
v_call: TRBV28
d_call: -
cdr3_aa: CASSLSTGRSQHF
cdr3_nt: TGTGCCAGCAGTTTGTCGACAGGAAGGTCCCAGCATTTT

clone_size: -
j_call: TRBJ2-2
v_call: TRBV7-3
d_call: TRBD2
cdr3_aa: CASSLLAGDTGELFF
cdr3_nt: TGTGCCAGCAGCCTTCTAGCGGGGGACACCGGGGAGCTGTTTTTT

clone_size: -
j_call: TRBJ2-1
v_call: TRBV7-9
d_call: TRBD2
cdr3_aa: CASSLFSGRIGEQFF
cdr3_nt: TGTGCCAGCAGCCTCTTTAGCGGGCGAATAGGGGAGCAGTTCTTC

clone_size: -
j_call: TRBJ2-7
v_call: TRBV10-3
d_call: TRBD2
cdr3_aa: CAIRPGTSGGLAEQYF
cdr3_nt: TGTGCCATCAGACCCGGGACTAGCGGCGGGCTAGCAGAGCAGTACTTC

clone_size: -
j_call: TRBJ2-1
v_call: TRBV4-1
d_call: TRBD2
cdr3_aa: CASSPGGSYNEQFF
cdr3_nt: TGCGCCAGCAGCCCCGGGGGGTCCTACAATGAGCAGTTCTTC

clone_size: -
j_call: TRBJ1-1
v_call: TRBV6-1
d_call: TRBD1
cdr3_aa: CASSDAGGPEAFF
cdr3_nt: TGTGCCAGCAGTGATGCAGGGGGCCCTGAAGCTTTCTTT

clone_size: -
j_call: TRBJ1-3
v_call: TRBV7-2
d_call: TRBD1
cdr3_aa: CASSPRTGTGNTIYF
cdr3_nt: TGTGCCAGCAGCCCGAGGACAGGGACGGGAAACACCATATATTTT

clone_size: -
j_call: TRBJ2-2
v_call: TRBV4-1
d_call: -
cdr3_aa: CASSQVPPGTGELFF
cdr3_nt: TGCGCCAGCAGCCAAGTCCCCCCGGGCACCGGGGAGCTGTTTTTT

clone_size: many
j_call: TRBJ1-2
v_call: TRBV5-1
d_call: TRBD1
cdr3_aa: CASSLDGQGHYGYTF
cdr3_nt: TGCGCCAGCAGCTTGGACGGACAGGGGCATTATGGCTACACCTTC

clone_size: few
j_call: TRBJ1-3
v_call: TRBV5-4
d_call: -
cdr3_aa: CASSLTGPGNTIYF
cdr3_nt: TGTGCCAGCAGTTTAACAGGCCCTGGAAACACCATATATTTT

clone_size: -
j_call: TRBJ2-7
v_call: TRBV6-5
d_call: -
cdr3_aa: CASSYSAARGYEQYF
cdr3_nt: TGTGCCAGCAGTTACTCGGCTGCCAGGGGCTACGAGCAGTACTTC

clone_size: -
j_call: TRBJ1-4
v_call: TRBV5-1
d_call: -
cdr3_aa: CATKEGSTNEKLFF
cdr3_nt: TGCGCCACCAAGGAGGGGTCAACTAATGAAAAACTGTTTTTT

clone_size: -
j_call: TRBJ2-1
v_call: TRBV14
d_call: -
cdr3_aa: CASSLGLLGEQFF
cdr3_nt: TGTGCCAGCAGCCTGGGACTCCTCGGTGAGCAGTTCTTC

clone_size: few
j_call: TRBJ2-2
v_call: TRBV25-1
d_call: -
cdr3_aa: CASDDMNTGELFF
cdr3_nt: TGTGCCAGCGACGACATGAACACCGGGGAGCTGTTTTTT

clone_size: -
j_call: TRBJ1-1
v_call: TRBV5-4
d_call: -
cdr3_aa: CASNEVGGRPTLNTEAFF
cdr3_nt: TGTGCCAGCAATGAGGTGGGGGGACGCCCTACCCTGAACACTGAAGCTTTCTTT

clone_size: few
j_call: TRBJ1-1
v_call: TRBV6-5
d_call: -
cdr3_aa: CASSYSAAANTEAFF
cdr3_nt: TGTGCCAGCAGTTACTCGGCCGCTGCCAACACTGAAGCTTTCTTT

clone_size: -
j_call: TRBJ2-5
v_call: TRBV7-2
d_call: -
cdr3_aa: CASSLVGTPGETQYF
cdr3_nt: TGTGCCAGCAGCTTAGTAGGAACCCCAGGGGAGACCCAGTACTTC

clone_size: -
j_call: TRBJ1-2
v_call: TRBV6-2/TRBV6-3
d_call: TRBD1
cdr3_aa: CASSYPLTGGDGYTF
cdr3_nt: TGTGCCAGCAGTTACCCTTTGACAGGGGGCGACGGCTACACCTTC

clone_size: -
j_call: TRBJ1-5
v_call: TRBV19
d_call: TRBD1
cdr3_aa: CASSIVTGGPNQPQHF
cdr3_nt: TGTGCCAGTAGTATAGTCACAGGGGGTCCTAATCAGCCCCAGCATTTT

clone_size: -
j_call: TRBJ2-5
v_call: TRBV20-1
d_call: -
cdr3_aa: CSERSIETQYF
cdr3_nt: TGCAGTGAGAGAAGTATTGAGACCCAGTACTTC

clone_size: -
j_call: TRBJ1-2
v_call: TRBV29-1
d_call: -
cdr3_aa: CSVLTKGAGYGYTF
cdr3_nt: TGCAGCGTGCTAACCAAAGGGGCCGGCTATGGCTACACCTTC

clone_size: -
j_call: TRBJ2-7
v_call: TRBV6-2/TRBV6-3
d_call: -
cdr3_aa: CASSYTSYEQYF
cdr3_nt: TGTGCCAGCAGTTACACTTCCTACGAGCAGTACTTC

clone_size: -
j_call: TRBJ2-3
v_call: TRBV2
d_call: TRBD2
cdr3_aa: CASSEMGAGGTDTQYF
cdr3_nt: TGTGCCAGCAGTGAAATGGGAGCGGGGGGCACAGATACGCAGTATTTT

clone_size: -
j_call: TRBJ2-3
v_call: TRBV7-2
d_call: -
cdr3_aa: CASSRHTDTQYF
cdr3_nt: TGTGCCAGCAGCCGACACACAGATACGCAGTATTTT

clone_size: -
j_call: TRBJ1-3
v_call: TRBV20-1
d_call: -
cdr3_aa: CSASGPTGSGNTIYF
cdr3_nt: TGCAGTGCTAGTGGCCCGACAGGCTCTGGAAACACCATATATTTT

clone_size: -
j_call: TRBJ2-2
v_call: TRBV4-1
d_call: -
cdr3_aa: CASSYRANTGELFF
cdr3_nt: TGCGCCAGCAGCTACCGCGCGAACACCGGGGAGCTGTTTTTT

clone_size: -
j_call: TRBJ2-5
v_call: TRBV2
d_call: TRBD1
cdr3_aa: CAYRQGAGETQYF
cdr3_nt: TGTGCCTATAGACAGGGGGCGGGGGAGACCCAGTACTTC

clone_size: -
j_call: TRBJ2-1
v_call: TRBV11-2
d_call: TRBD1
cdr3_aa: CASSTGQGRGLGEQFF
cdr3_nt: TGTGCCAGCAGCACGGGACAGGGGAGAGGGCTCGGGGAGCAGTTCTTC

clone_size: once
j_call: TRBJ1-6
v_call: TRBV9
d_call: TRBD1
cdr3_aa: CASSAGTVNSPLHF
cdr3_nt: TGTGCCAGCAGCGCCGGGACAGTGAATTCACCCCTCCACTTT

clone_size: -
j_call: TRBJ2-1
v_call: TRBV10-3
d_call: TRBD1
cdr3_aa: CAISSPGRDRGHEQFF
cdr3_nt: TGTGCCATCAGTTCCCCAGGGAGGGACAGGGGACATGAGCAGTTCTTC

clone_size: -
j_call: TRBJ2-5
v_call: TRBV11-1
d_call: -
cdr3_aa: CASSGPPRGETQYF
cdr3_nt: TGTGCCAGCAGCGGGCCCCCCAGGGGTGAGACCCAGTACTTC

clone_size: -
j_call: TRBJ1-2
v_call: TRBV5-8
d_call: -
cdr3_aa: CASSQANYGYTF
cdr3_nt: TGTGCCAGCAGTCAGGCTAACTATGGCTACACCTTC

clone_size: -
j_call: TRBJ1-3
v_call: TRBV5-1
d_call: -
cdr3_aa: CASSAGPETGNTIYF
cdr3_nt: TGCGCCAGCAGCGCGGGCCCAGAGACTGGAAACACCATATATTTT

clone_size: -
j_call: TRBJ1-1
v_call: TRBV5-1
d_call: -
cdr3_aa: CASSLETGIGTEAFF
cdr3_nt: TGCGCCAGCAGCTTGGAAACAGGGATTGGCACTGAAGCTTTCTTT